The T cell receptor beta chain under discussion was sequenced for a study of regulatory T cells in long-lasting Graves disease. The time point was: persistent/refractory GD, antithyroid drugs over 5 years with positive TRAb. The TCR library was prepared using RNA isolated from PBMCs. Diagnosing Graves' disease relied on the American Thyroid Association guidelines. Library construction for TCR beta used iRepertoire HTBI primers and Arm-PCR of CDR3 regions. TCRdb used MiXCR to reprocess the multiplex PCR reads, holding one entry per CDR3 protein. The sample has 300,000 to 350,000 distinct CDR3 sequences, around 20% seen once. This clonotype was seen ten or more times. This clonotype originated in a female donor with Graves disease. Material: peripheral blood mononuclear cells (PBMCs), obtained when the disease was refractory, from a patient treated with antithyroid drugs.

DNA of the CDR3: TGCGCCACTTCGTCGACAGGTGCGGATGAAAAACTGTTTTTT. Its translation is CATSSTGADEKLFF. V and J are TRBV4-1 and TRBJ1-4; D is perhaps TRBD1 (6 bases). Germline values: CDR1 MGHRA, CDR2 YSYEKL. The CDR3 consists of 14 residues. Trimming shortened V by 10 bases and J by 6 bases, and 18 bases separated the two germline ends.